This T cell receptor beta chain was observed in a study of cytomegalovirus exposure and HLA in healthy donors. General study results and limits: When a later analysis was performed, an Asian-associated ancestry cluster reportedly had fewer N-insertions than the roughly 700-donor mean. Presence/absence analyses took donor sequencing depth as roughly uniform.

Concerning this clone itself: Antigen: not known.

The PCR made use of 60 Vbeta and 13 Jbeta primers. Under the authors' procedure: About 11 million of tens of millions of unique TCR beta chains were shared, per a later count. Libraries were prepared by immunoSEQ multiplex PCR; TCRdb keeps only in-frame clonotypes and omits some of them. The V and J calls and clone size are taken from that table; D and trimming were inferred from the DNA. The profile shows around 80,000 clones, 74% of them singletons. This CDR3 comprises 15 residues. V was trimmed by 3 bases and J by 4 bases, leaving 15 bases between them. Looked up from germline, CDR1 is LNHNV and CDR2 is YYDKDF (reference sequence).

Sequences were obtained from PBMCs. The TCR was taken from a man between 40 and 49 years old in good health and CMV-seropositive. The V gene is TRBV15, the J gene TRBJ1-1, with unresolved D. CDR3 protein: CATSSDLGDRTEAFF. Here the CDR3 DNA reads TGTGCCACCAGCAGTGACCTCGGGGATCGCACTGAAGCTTTCTTT.